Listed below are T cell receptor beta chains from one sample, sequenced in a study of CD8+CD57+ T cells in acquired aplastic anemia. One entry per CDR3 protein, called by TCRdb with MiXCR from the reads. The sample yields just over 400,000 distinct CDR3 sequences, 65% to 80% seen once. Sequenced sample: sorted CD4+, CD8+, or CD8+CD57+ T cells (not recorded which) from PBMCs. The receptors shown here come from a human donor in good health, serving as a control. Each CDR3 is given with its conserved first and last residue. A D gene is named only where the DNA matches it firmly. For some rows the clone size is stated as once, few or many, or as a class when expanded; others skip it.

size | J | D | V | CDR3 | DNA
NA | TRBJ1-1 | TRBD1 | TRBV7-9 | CASSRPGQGARRNTEAFF | TGTGCCAGCAGCCGCCCCGGACAGGGGGCCAGAAGGAACACTGAAGCTTTCTTT
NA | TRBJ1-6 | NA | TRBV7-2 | CASSILGSGYTFGF | NA
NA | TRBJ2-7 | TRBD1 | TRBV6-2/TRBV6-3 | CASSPDDRVVNEQYF | TGTGCCAGCAGTCCTGACGACAGGGTGGTGAACGAGCAGTACTTC
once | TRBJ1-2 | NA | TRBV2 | CASRAGIYGYTF | TGTGCCAGCAGGGCAGGGATCTATGGCTACACCTTC
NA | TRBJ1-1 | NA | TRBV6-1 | CASSDIRRVATEAFF | TGTGCCAGCAGTGATATAAGAAGGGTGGCCACTGAAGCTTTCTTT
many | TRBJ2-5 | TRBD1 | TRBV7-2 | CASSLRDRGQTQYF | TGTGCCAGCAGCTTACGGGACAGGGGACAGACCCAGTACTTC
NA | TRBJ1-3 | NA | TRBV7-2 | CASSPRVPKGNTIYF | TGTGCCAGCAGCCCTAGAGTACCGAAGGGAAACACCATATATTTT
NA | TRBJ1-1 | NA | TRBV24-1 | CATMTETEAFF | TGTGCCACCATGACAGAGACTGAAGCTTTCTTT
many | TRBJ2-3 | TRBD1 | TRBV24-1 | CATSDNDRGGTDTQYF | TGTGCCACCAGTGACAATGACAGGGGAGGCACAGATACGCAGTATTTT
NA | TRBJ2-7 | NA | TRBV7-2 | CASSTRRRAAESDQYF | TGTGCCAGCAGCACGAGGAGGCGAGCGGCGGAGAGCGACCAGTACTTC
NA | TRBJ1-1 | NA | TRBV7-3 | CASSVQAGAFF | TGTGCCAGCAGTGTCCAGGCTGGAGCTTTCTTT
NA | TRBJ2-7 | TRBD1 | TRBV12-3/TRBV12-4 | CASSFQAGGFYEQYF | TGTGCCAGCAGTTTCCAGGCAGGGGGCTTCTACGAGCAGTACTTC
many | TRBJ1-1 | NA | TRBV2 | CASTTGNTEAFF | TGTGCCAGCACGACAGGGAACACTGAAGCTTTCTTT
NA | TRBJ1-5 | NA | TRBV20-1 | CSAIRSNQPQHF | TGCAGTGCCATTCGAAGTAATCAGCCCCAGCATTTT
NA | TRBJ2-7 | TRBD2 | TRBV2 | CASSVAGYEQYF | TGTGCCAGCAGCGTAGCGGGGTACGAGCAGTACTTC
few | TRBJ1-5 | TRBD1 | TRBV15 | CATSRGQGYQPQHF | TGTGCCACCAGCAGAGGACAGGGATATCAGCCCCAGCATTTT
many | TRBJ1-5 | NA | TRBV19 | CASRTHSNQPQHF | TGTGCCAGTAGGACCCATAGCAATCAGCCCCAGCATTTT
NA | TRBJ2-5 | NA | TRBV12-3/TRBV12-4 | CASSQLGTPQETQYF | TGTGCCAGCAGCCAACTGGGGACTCCGCAAGAGACCCAGTACTTC
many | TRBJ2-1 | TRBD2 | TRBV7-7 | CASSLSGGLNEQFF | TGTGCTAGCAGCTTGTCGGGAGGTCTCAATGAGCAGTTCTTC
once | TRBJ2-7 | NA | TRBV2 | CASSEALFLDEQQYF | TGTGCCAGCAGTGAAGCCCTATTCCTAGACGAGCAGCAGTACTTC
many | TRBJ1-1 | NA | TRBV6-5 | CASSYLSRLNTEAFF | TGTGCCAGCAGTTATCTCTCTAGGCTGAACACTGAAGCTTTCTTT
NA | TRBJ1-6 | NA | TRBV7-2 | CASSLCRDKSPFHF | TGTGCCAGCAGCTTATGCAGGGATAAGTCGCCTTTCCACTTT
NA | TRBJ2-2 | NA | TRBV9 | CASSQTRDHNTGELFF | TGTGCCAGCAGTCAAACCCGAGACCATAACACCGGGGAGCTGTTTTTT
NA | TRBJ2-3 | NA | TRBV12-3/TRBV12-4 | CASSSREPRDTQYF | TGTGCCAGCAGTTCCAGGGAACCGAGGGATACGCAGTATTTT
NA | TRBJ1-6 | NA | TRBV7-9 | CASSKYRESPLHF | TGTGCCAGCAGTAAATACAGGGAGTCACCCCTCCACTTT
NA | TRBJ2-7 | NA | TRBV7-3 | CASSVGSGNTIYFEQFF | NA